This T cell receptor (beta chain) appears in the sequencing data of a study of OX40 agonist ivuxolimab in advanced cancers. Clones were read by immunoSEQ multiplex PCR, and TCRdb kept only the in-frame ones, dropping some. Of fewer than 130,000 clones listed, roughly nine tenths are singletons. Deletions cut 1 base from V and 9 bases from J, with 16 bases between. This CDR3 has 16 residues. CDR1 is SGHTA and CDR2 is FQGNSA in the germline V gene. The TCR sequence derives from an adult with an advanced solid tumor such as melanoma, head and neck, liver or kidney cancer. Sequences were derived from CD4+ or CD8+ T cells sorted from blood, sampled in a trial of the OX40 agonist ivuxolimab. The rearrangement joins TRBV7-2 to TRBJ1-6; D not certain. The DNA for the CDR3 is TGTGCCAGCAGCTTAGGGGGTGCCCGCTTCCTTTCACCCCTCCACTTT. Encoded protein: CASSLGGARFLSPLHF.